This T cell receptor (beta chain) was obtained from a study of blood T cells in healthy people across ages. Study summary: In model experiments, template switching was able to capture about one barcoded beta molecule for every two T cells that were present.

A second PCR of 7 to 11 cycles used a sample-barcoded 5' primer and a J-beta primer mix. Each cDNA molecule was tagged by a template-switch adaptor that had 12 random nucleotides. TCRdb processed the 5' RACE reads anew with MiXCR; each CDR3 protein has one entry. The repertoire has some 730,000 distinct CDR3 sequences, about 24% of them found once; the top ten carry around a fifth. The CDR3 is 13 amino acids. CDR1 is SQVTM, CDR2 ANQGSEA, per germline. V gave up 4 bases and J gave up 5 bases; unmatched junction bases: 5. Sequenced input: blood. The clonotype was recovered from a man in his sixties or seventies in good health. This chain joins TRBV29-1 and TRBJ2-7; the match to TRBD1 covers 10 bases. CDR3 DNA sequence: TGCAGCGTTGGCCGGGACAGGGGCAACGAGCAGTACTTC. Translating gives CSVGRDRGNEQYF.